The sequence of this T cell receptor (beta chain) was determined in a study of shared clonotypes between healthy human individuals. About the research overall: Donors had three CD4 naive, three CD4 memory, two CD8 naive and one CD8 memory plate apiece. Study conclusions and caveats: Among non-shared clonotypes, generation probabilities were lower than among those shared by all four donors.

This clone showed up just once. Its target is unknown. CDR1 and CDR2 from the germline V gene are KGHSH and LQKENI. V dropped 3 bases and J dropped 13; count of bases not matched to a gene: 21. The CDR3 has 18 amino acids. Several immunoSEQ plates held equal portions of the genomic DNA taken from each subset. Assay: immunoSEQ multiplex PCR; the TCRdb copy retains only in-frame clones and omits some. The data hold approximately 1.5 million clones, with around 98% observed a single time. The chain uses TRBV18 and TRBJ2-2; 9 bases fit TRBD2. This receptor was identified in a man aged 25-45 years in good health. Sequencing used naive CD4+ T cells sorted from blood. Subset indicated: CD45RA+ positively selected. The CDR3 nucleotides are TGTGCCAGCTCACCTCAGGGACTAGCAACGCCCTCAGCTCCGGGGCTGTTTTTT. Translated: CASSPQGLATPSAPGLFF.